This T cell receptor (beta chain) came from a study of CD8+CD57+ T cells in acquired aplastic anemia. At the level of the study: Sorting CD4+ and CD8+ cells gave DNA averaging 3.2 ug. Study-wide results and limits: Controls and patients did not differ significantly in CD8+ Simpson's diversity.

CDR1 is SNHLY, CDR2 FYNNEI, per germline. The CDR3 extends over 11 amino acids. With 6 bases removed from V and 11 bases from J, the gap between germline ends came to 8 bases. TCR beta VDJ and CDR3 were profiled, and genomic DNA was the template. MiXCR, run by TCRdb on the reads, gives a single entry per CDR3 protein. The sample lists roughly 120,000 distinct CDR3 sequences, 45% to 60% seen once, with roughly 29% in the top ten. Patients selected for sequencing had displayed CD8+CD57+ cell expansion by flow cytometry. Patients were untreated when blood was sampled. As concerns this clonotype: Its antigen is not identified.

The chain joins TRBV2 to TRBJ1-6, with a weak D call TRBD1 (6 bases). The receptor was derived from a human donor with aplastic anemia. Sequencing was performed on sorted CD4+, CD8+, or CD8+CD57+ T cells (not recorded which) from PBMCs. The CDR3 loop is CASRQGPPLHF. CDR3 bases: TGTGCCAGCAGACAGGGACCACCCCTCCACTTT.